The 18 T cell receptor beta chains reported below all come from one sample, sequenced in a study of identical twins. MiXCR, applied by TCRdb to the 5' RACE reads, yields one record per CDR3 protein. The data contain approximately 240,000 distinct CDR3 sequences, 11% to 15% of them singletons. Source material: memory (CD45RO+) T cells sorted from blood. Receptor source: a woman aged 18-30 years in good health.

This clonotype has a count of ten or more. The gene calls are TRBV12-3 or TRBV12-4 and TRBJ2-6, with D unclear. Between the trimmed V and J ends, which lost 5 bases and 0 bases, there was a span of 14 bases. The CDR3 contains 17 residues. The CDR3 DNA reads TGTGCCAGCAGTCCCCCAGGTAGCTCCTCTGGGGCCAACGTCCTGACTTTC. Its translation: CASSPPGSSSGANVLTF.

This clonotype was counted ten times or more. The chain employs TRBV2 and TRBJ2-3; TRBD2 agrees at 8 bases. CDR1 and CDR2 from the germline V gene are SNHLY and FYNNEI. V trimming: 1 base; J trimming: 5 bases; junction bases outside the gene matches: 14. The CDR3 extends over 18 amino acids. CDR3 sequence (DNA): TGTGCCAGCAGTGAAGGTGTCCGCCGGGAGGGCCTGGGAGATACGCAGTATTTT. Protein: CASSEGVRREGLGDTQYF.

The chain couples TRBV28 to TRBJ1-5; D gene uncertain. Germline V gives CDR1 MDHEN, CDR2 SYDVKM. V was cut by 5 bases and J by 11 bases, with 16 bases left in between. CDR3 size: 13 residues. The DNA for the CDR3 is TGTGCCAGCAGTCTCCCCTGGTTCCGGACCCAGCATTTT. Translation: CASSLPWFRTQHF.

In its sample, this clonotype was seen a few times. This chain connects TRBV12-3 or TRBV12-4 to TRBJ1-2; possible D gene TRBD1, 5 bases. V was trimmed by 1 base and J by 3 bases, leaving 9 bases between them. The CDR3 runs 14 residues. The CDR3 DNA follows: TGTGCCAGCAGTTTAGGACAGCTAGACTATGGCTACACCTTC. It encodes CASSLGQLDYGYTF.

Many counts were recorded for this clonotype. This chain connects TRBV4-2 to TRBJ2-1, with TRBD2 identical over 9 bases. The trim removed 1 base at V and 5 bases at J, leaving 6 bases unmatched. Per the germline V gene, CDR1 is LGHNA and CDR2 is YNFKEQ. The CDR3 runs to 16 residues. The CDR3, as DNA: TGTGCCAGCAGCCAAGTGTCTAGCGGGGACAACAATGAGCAGTTCTTC. Translation gives CASSQVSSGDNNEQFF.

This chain connects TRBV20-1 to TRBJ2-5, with TRBD2 identical over 9 bases. Germline CDR1 and CDR2: DFQATT and SNEGSKA (reference sequence). V was pared by 3 bases and J by 4 bases, with 3 bases of the junction left unmatched. The CDR3 length is 13 residues. The CDR3 sequence is CSARYSGRETQYF. The CDR3 DNA is TGCAGTGCTAGGTATAGCGGGAGAGAGACCCAGTACTTC.

The gene calls are TRBV7-2 and TRBJ2-3; D uncertain. Trimming took 5 bases from V and 6 from J, leaving 9 bases between them. Germline V gene sequence: CDR1 SGHTA, CDR2 FQGNSA. This CDR3 has 12 amino acids. CDR3: CASSGLGDTQYF. CDR3 in DNA: TGTGCCAGCAGCGGCTTGGGGGATACGCAGTATTTT.

The J gene is TRBJ2-3, the V gene TRBV7-9, with 9 bases aligning to TRBD1. Germline CDR1 is SEHNR and CDR2 is FQNEAQ (reference sequence). The CDR3 spans 14 residues. V lost 7 bases to trimming and J lost 4 bases; unmatched junction nucleotides: 6. The CDR3 region is CASNGQGPADTQYF. The DNA of the CDR3 is TGTGCCAGCAACGGACAGGGGCCCGCAGATACGCAGTATTTT. The entire variable domain, with the rest obtained from reference TRBV7-9 and TRBJ2-3, is as follows: DTGVSQNPRHKITKRGQNVTFRCDPISEHNRLYWYRQTLGQGPEFLTYFQNEAQLEKSRLLSDRFSAERPKGSFSTLEIQRTEQGDSAMYLCASNGQGPADTQYFGPGTRLTVL.

This clonotype was detected only a few times. This chain uses TRBV7-9 with TRBJ1-3; D gene uncertain. The CDR3 extends over 15 amino acids. Germline CDR1 and CDR2: SEHNR and FQNEAQ (reference sequence). V was cut by 3 bases and J by 2 bases, with 11 bases left in between. This CDR3 is CASSFEEVAGNTIYF. CDR3 bases: TGTGCCAGCAGCTTCGAGGAGGTGGCTGGAAACACCATATATTTT.

This clonotype has only a few counts. V is TRBV12-3 or TRBV12-4 and J is TRBJ1-2; D is unresolved. The germline V and J ends were trimmed by 7 bases and 8 bases, with 11 bases remaining between them. The CDR3 is 11 residues long. CDR3 nucleotide sequence: TGTGCCAGCAAATTCGGGGAGGGCTACACCTTC. This sequence encodes CASKFGEGYTF.

The chain has TRBV21-1 and TRBJ2-7; TRBD1 was called by the table and not checked on the DNA. TRBV21-1 is recorded as a pseudogene. CDR3 length: 14 amino acids. As DNA, the CDR3 is TGTGCCAGCAACCCCGGGACAGATTCATACGAGCAGTACTTC. This translates into CASNPGTDSYEQYF.

The rearrangement links TRBV7-2 to TRBJ2-5; 10 bases agree with TRBD2. CDR3 length: 12 amino acids. Germline V gives CDR1 SGHTA, CDR2 FQGNSA. J gave up 5 bases and V 9 bases, and 3 bases lay outside the gene matches. The CDR3 protein is CASSGGSETQYF. The CDR3 coding sequence is TGTGCCAGTAGCGGGGGGTCGGAGACCCAGTACTTC.

Only one count was recorded for this clonotype. V is TRBV3-1 and J is TRBJ2-2; tentative D call: TRBD1 (7 bases). The germline gives CDR1 LGHDT, CDR2 YNNKEL (reference sequence). The CDR3 sequence is 13 residues long. Trimming cost V 5 bases and J 6 bases, with 10 bases left between them. In DNA form, the CDR3 reads TGTGCCAGCAGCGTCAGGGGGGCCGGGGAGCTGTTTTTT. Translation gives CASSVRGAGELFF.

This clonotype came up a few times. J is TRBJ1-2 and V is TRBV3-1; tentatively, D is TRBD1 (5 bases). Germline loops: CDR1 LGHDT, CDR2 YNNKEL (reference sequence). Trimming removed 0 bases from V and 6 bases from J, with 11 bases in between. This CDR3 comprises 14 residues. The CDR3, as DNA: TGTGCCAGCAGCCAAGATACCAGGGCCCATGGCTACACCTTC. This sequence encodes CASSQDTRAHGYTF.

In this sample, this clonotype turned up many times. The genes are TRBV9 and TRBJ1-3; tentative D call: TRBD1 (6 bases). The CDR3 loop spans 15 amino acids. Trimming shortened V by 4 bases and J by 2 bases, and 13 bases separated the two germline ends. Per germline, CDR1 SGDLS and CDR2 YYNGEE. DNA for the CDR3: TGTGCCAGCAGCTCACAGGGTCAAACTGGAAACACCATATATTTT. Translated: CASSSQGQTGNTIYF.

The chain couples TRBV7-9 to TRBJ1-1; D is unresolved. The V gene lost 5 bases and the J gene lost 0 bases, with 10 bases spanning the gap. Germline V gene sequence: CDR1 SEHNR, CDR2 FQNEAQ (reference sequence). The CDR3 totals 14 residues. CDR3 in amino acids: CASSPSGVNTEAFF. As DNA, the CDR3 is TGTGCCAGCAGCCCCTCCGGTGTGAACACTGAAGCTTTCTTT.

This clonotype was detected many times. The J gene is TRBJ2-1, the V gene TRBV10-3; 8 nucleotides line up with TRBD2. Per the germline V gene, CDR1 is ENHRY and CDR2 is SYGVKD. This CDR3 is built from 16 residues. V shed 4 bases and J 4 bases; nucleotides not matched to a gene: 9. This CDR3 is CAISGPTSGKYNEQFF. The DNA of the CDR3 is TGTGCCATCAGTGGACCCACTAGCGGCAAGTACAATGAGCAGTTCTTC.

This clonotype has more than one count but fewer than ten. The chain recombines TRBV7-9 with TRBJ1-1; 9 bases are a match to TRBD1. The germline V gene encodes CDR1 SEHNR and CDR2 FQNEAQ (reference sequence). The CDR3 length is 16 residues. Trimming cost V 2 bases and J 1 base; bases outside gene matches: 5. The CDR3 bases are TGTGCCAGCAGCTTAAACATGGGACAGGGGAACACTGAAGCTTTCTTT. This gives the protein CASSLNMGQGNTEAFF.